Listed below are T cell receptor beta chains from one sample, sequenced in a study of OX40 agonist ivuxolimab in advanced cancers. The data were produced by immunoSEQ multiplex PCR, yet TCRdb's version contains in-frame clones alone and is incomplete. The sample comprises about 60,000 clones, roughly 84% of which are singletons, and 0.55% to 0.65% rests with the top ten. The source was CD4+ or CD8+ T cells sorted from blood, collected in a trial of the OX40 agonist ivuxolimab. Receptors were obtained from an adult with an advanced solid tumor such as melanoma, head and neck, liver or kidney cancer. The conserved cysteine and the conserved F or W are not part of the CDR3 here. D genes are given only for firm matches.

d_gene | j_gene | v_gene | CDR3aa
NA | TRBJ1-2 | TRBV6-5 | ASSYNREGGYT
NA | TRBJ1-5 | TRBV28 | ASSLAAFYSNQPQH
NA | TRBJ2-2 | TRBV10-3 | AISEWTVMNTGELF
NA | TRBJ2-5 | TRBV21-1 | ASSNKGPVKETQY
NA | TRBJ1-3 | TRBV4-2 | ASSQGRQGNTIY
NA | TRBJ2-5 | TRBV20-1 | SARLGETQY
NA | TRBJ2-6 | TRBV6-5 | ASTAGTPYVLT
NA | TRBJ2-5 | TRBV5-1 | ASSTNQETQY
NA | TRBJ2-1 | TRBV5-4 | ASSLPGTGYNEQF
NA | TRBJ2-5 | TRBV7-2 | ASSFSAGIETQY
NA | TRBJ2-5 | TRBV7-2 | ASSPESPRTQY
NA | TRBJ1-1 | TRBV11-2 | ASSLDSQAGAF
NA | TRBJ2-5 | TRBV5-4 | ASSSLKGGLPETQY
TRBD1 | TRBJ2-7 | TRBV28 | ASSFPVTTYMDRFPWEQY
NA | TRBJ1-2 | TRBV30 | AWSSKRNGYT
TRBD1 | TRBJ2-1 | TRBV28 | ASRDDRATYNEQF
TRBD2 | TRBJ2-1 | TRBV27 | ASSLSRTSGNNEQF
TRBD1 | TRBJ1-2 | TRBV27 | ASSMTGDSGYT
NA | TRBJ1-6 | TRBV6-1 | ASSESSSYNSPLH
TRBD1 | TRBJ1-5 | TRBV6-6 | ASSYGDRGGNQPQH
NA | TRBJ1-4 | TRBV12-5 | ASGLPQALTGGNEKLF
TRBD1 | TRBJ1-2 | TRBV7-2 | ASSVTGGSYGYT
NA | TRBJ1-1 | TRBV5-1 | ASRLGLVNTEAF
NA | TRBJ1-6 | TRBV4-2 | ASSPGRNSPLH
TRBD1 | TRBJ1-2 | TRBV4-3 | ASSRQGTYGYT
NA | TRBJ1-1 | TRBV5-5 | ASSLVGGNTEAF
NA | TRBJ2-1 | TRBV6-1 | ASSEVWPAYNEQF
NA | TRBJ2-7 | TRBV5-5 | ASSLRTAPKQY
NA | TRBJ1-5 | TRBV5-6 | ASSLVGQPQH
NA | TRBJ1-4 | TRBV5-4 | ASSWGVPNEKLF
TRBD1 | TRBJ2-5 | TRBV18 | ASSPSDRGRQETQY
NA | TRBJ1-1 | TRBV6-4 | ARGLTRAFTEAF
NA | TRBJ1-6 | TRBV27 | ASSYGGVYNSPLH
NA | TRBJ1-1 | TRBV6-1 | ASTPTGTEAF
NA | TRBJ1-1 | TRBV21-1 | ASSILGRSPMNTEAF
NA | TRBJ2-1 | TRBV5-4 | ASSLDSSNYNEQF
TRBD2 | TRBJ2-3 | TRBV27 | ASSLSTGLAGGKTQY